The clone carrying this TCR beta chain came up a few times. This sample was taken from a study of T-cell reconstitution after alpha-beta-depleted transplantation in children. Unique molecular identifiers were incorporated when the TCRbeta library was constructed. TCRdb redid the calling of the PCR reads with MiXCR, one entry per CDR3 protein. This table has 250,000 to 350,000 distinct CDR3 sequences, roughly 9.5% appearing once. The CDR3 has 11 amino acids. The ends were cut back, 4 bases at V and 7 bases at J, with 10 bases in the middle. CDR1 SQVTM and CDR2 ANQGSEA come from the germline V gene. The sequence was obtained from a human donor who donated a stem cell graft to a child with SCID. This chain joins TRBV29-1 and TRBJ2-5, with D maybe TRBD1 (5 bases). The source material was PBMCs from the stem cell graft donor, sampled from the stem cell graft. This CDR3 is CSVVPQGTQYF. CDR3 in DNA: TGCAGCGTTGTCCCTCAGGGGACCCAGTACTTC. Full variable domain (rest looked up from reference TRBV29-1 and TRBJ2-5): SAVISQKPSRDICQRGTSLTIQCQVDSQVTMMFWYRQQPGQSLTLIATANQGSEATYESGFVIDKFPISRPNLTFSTLTVSNMSPEDSSIYLCSVVPQGTQYFGPGTRLLVL.